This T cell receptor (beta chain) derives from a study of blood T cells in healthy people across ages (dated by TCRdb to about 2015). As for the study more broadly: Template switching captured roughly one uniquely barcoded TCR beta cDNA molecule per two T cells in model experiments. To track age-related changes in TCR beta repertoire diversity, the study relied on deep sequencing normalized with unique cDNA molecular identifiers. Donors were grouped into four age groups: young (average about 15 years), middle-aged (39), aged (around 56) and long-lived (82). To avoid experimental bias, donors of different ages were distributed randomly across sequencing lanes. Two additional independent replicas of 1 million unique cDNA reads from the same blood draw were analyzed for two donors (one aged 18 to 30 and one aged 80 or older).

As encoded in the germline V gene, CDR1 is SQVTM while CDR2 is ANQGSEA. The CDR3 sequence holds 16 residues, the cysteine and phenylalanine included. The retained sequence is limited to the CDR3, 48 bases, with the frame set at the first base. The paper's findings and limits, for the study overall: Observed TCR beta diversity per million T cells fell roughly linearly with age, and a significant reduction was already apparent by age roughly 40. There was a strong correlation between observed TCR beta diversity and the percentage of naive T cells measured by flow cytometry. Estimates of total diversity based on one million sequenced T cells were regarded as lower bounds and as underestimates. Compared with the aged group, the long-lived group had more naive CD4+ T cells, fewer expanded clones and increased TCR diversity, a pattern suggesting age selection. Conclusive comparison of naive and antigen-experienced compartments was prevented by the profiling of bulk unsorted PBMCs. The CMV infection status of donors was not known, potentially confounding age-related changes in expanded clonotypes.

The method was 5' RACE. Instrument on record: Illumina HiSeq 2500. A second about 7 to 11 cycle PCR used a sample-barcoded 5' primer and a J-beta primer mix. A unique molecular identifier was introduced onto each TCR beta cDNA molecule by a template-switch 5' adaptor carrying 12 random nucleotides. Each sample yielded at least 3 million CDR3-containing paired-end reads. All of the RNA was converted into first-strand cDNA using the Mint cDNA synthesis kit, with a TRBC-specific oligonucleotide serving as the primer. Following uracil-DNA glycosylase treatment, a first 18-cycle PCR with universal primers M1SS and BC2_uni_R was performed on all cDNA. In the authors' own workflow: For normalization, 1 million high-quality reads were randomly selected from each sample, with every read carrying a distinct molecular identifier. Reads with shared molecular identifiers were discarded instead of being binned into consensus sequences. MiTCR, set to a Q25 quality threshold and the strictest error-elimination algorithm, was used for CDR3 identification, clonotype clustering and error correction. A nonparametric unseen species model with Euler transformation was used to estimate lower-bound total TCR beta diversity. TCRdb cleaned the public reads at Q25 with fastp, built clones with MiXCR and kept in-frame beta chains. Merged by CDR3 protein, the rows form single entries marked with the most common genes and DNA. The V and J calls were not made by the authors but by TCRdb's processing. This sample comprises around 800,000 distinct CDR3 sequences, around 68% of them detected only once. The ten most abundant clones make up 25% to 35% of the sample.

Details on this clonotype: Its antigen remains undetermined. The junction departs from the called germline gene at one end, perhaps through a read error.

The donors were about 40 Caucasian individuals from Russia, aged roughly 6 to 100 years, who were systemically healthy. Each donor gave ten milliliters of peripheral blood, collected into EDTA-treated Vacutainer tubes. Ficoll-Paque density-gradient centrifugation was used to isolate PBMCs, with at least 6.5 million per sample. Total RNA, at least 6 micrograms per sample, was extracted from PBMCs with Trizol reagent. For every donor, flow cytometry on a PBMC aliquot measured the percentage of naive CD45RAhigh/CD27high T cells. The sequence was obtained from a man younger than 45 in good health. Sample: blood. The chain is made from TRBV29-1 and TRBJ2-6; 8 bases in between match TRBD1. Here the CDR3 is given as CSVGDTGGTGANVPTF. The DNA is TGCAGCGTGGGAGATACAGGGGGAACTGGGGCCAACGTCCCGACTTTC.